A single sample gave rise to the 5 T cell receptor beta chains below, sequenced in a study of blood T cell repertoires in COVID-19 (TCRdb year 2020). Libraries were made using the immunoSEQ multiplex PCR assay. TCRdb obtained this table from immuneACCESS and retained in-frame rearrangements with V and J assigned. These tables miss some clones; where compared with another copy, unresolved V genes account for less than half of the shortfall, and the remainder is unexplained. The table for this sample lists roughly 180,000 clones; approximately 77% of them were counted only once. Together, the top ten hold 15% to 20% of the sample. The sequenced material came from PBMCs or T cells enriched from blood (not recorded which). All receptors come from a man aged 55 to 70 who had recovered from COVID-19.

The chain carries TRBV28 and TRBJ2-7; a weak D match, TRBD2 (5 bases). Trimming left V 6 bases short and J 4 bases short, with 7 bases between. This CDR3 comprises 11 residues. Per germline, CDR1 MDHEN and CDR2 SYDVKM. The CDR3 coding sequence is TGTGCCAGCAGACTAGGGTACGAGCAGTACTTC. It translates to CASRLGYEQYF.

V gene TRBV21-1 combines with J gene TRBJ1-5. TRBV21-1 is given as a pseudogene. This CDR3 has 17 amino acids. CDR3 amino acids: CASSKSGGPEPNQPQHF. The CDR3 DNA is TGTGCCAGCAGCAAAAGCGGGGGACCTGAACCCAATCAGCCCCAGCATTTT.

The chain carries TRBV18 and TRBJ2-3, with D perhaps matching TRBD1 (6 bases). From germline, CDR1 is KGHSH and CDR2 LQKENI. The V end lost 6 bases, the J end lost 3 bases, and 16 bases lay between the germline ends. This CDR3 contains 15 residues. This CDR3 is CASSQLGQGTDTQYF. The CDR3 DNA sequence: TGTGCCAGCTCGCAACTAGGGCAGGGGACAGATACGCAGTATTTT.

The chain couples TRBV6-1 to TRBJ1-1, with D unclear. The CDR3 is 12 residues long. Germline V gives CDR1 MNHNS, CDR2 SASEGT. V lost 2 bases to trimming and J lost 4 bases, with 5 bases between them. This CDR3 reads CASSERATEAFF. The CDR3 DNA reads TGTGCCAGCAGTGAAAGAGCCACTGAAGCTTTCTTT.

This clone appeared once. The chain joins TRBV5-1 to TRBJ2-2; the match to TRBD2 covers 13 bases. The CDR3 is 17 residues long. With 3 bases clipped from V and 7 bases from J, the junction kept 9 bases outside the gene matches. Germline CDR1 SGHRS, CDR2 YFSETQ. The CDR3 sequence is CASSSSTSGRAHGELFF. CDR3 DNA sequence: TGCGCCAGCAGCTCCAGCACTAGCGGGAGGGCCCACGGGGAGCTGTTTTTT.